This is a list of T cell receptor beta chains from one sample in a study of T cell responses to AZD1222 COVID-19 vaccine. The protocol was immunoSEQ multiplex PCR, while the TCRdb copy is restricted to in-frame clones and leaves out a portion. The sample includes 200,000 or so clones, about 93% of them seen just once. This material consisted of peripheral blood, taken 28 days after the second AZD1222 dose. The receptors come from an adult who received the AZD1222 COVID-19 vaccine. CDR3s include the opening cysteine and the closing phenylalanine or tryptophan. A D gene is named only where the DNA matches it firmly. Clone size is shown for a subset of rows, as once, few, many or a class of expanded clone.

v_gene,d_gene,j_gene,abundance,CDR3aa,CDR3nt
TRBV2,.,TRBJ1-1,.,CASSDLGVITEAFF,TGTGCCAGCAGTGATTTAGGGGTCATCACTGAAGCTTTCTTT
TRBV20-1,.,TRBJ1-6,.,CSASGGGYSPLHF,TGCAGTGCCAGTGGCGGGGGGTATTCACCCCTCCACTTT
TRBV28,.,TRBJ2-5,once,CASAGGGGVETQYF,TGTGCCAGCGCCGGAGGGGGGGGTGTCGAGACCCAGTACTTC
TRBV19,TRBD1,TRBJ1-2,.,CASSHGGQGNGYTF,TGTGCCAGTAGTCATGGTGGACAGGGGAATGGCTACACCTTC
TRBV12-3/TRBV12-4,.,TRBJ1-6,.,CASSLQNSPLHF,TGTGCCAGCAGCCTACAGAATTCACCCCTCCACTTT
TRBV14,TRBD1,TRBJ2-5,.,CASSFRGLTQETQYF,TGTGCCAGCAGCTTCAGGGGGCTTACCCAAGAGACCCAGTACTTC
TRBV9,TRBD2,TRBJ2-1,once,CASSDFSGGFRNEQFF,TGTGCCAGCAGCGATTTCAGCGGGGGATTTAGAAATGAGCAGTTCTTC
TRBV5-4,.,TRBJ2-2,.,CASSSPDLVRNTGELFF,TGTGCCAGCAGCTCACCAGATCTCGTCAGGAACACCGGGGAGCTGTTTTTT
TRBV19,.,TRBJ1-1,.,CASSRGVGEAFF,TGTGCCAGTAGTAGAGGGGTAGGTGAAGCTTTCTTT
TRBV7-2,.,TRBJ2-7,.,CASTEFLVGEQYF,TGTGCCAGCACCGAATTCCTCGTAGGCGAGCAGTACTTC
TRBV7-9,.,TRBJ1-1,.,CASSYLDTEAFF,TGTGCCAGCAGCTACCTGGACACTGAAGCTTTCTTT
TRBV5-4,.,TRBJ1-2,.,CASSLRQDGNYGYTF,TGTGCCAGCAGCTTGAGGCAGGACGGAAACTATGGCTACACCTTC
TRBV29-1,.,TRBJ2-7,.,CSVVKAGSYEQYF,TGCAGCGTTGTAAAGGCAGGGAGCTACGAGCAGTACTTC